This T cell receptor beta chain was profiled in a study of OX40 agonist ivuxolimab in advanced cancers. Study-level background: In this cohort, patients received ivuxolimab, an agonistic anti-OX40 (CD134) antibody.

The ends lost 1 base at V and 5 bases at J; junction bases unmatched: 9. In germline, CDR1 is LGHNA, CDR2 YNFKEQ. The CDR3 is made up of 16 amino acids. The protocol was immunoSEQ multiplex PCR, while the TCRdb copy is restricted to in-frame clones and leaves out a portion. The sample lists 70,000 to 100,000 clones, 80% to 90% seen once, with around 2% in the top ten. V gene TRBV4-2 combines with J gene TRBJ2-5; 8 bases map to TRBD1. The receptor's source is an adult with an advanced solid tumor such as melanoma, head and neck, liver or kidney cancer. The material was CD4+ or CD8+ T cells sorted from blood, obtained in a trial of the OX40 agonist ivuxolimab. In DNA, the CDR3 is TGTGCCAGCAGCCAAGGGGGGCAGGGGGCACGGGAGACCCAGTACTTC. Translation gives CASSQGGQGARETQYF.